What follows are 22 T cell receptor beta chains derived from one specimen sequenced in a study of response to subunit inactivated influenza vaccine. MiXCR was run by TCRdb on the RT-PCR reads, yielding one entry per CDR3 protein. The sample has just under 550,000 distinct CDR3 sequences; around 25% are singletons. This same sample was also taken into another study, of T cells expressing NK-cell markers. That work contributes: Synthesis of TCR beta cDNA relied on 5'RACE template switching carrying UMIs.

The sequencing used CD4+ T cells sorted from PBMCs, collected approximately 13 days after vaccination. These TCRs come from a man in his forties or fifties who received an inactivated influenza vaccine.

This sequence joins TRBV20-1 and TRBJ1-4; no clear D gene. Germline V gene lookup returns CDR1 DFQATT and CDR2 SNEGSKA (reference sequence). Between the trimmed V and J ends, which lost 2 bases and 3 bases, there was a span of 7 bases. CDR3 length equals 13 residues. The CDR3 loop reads CSARRTSNEKLFF. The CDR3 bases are TGCAGTGCTAGAAGGACGTCTAATGAAAAACTGTTTTTT.

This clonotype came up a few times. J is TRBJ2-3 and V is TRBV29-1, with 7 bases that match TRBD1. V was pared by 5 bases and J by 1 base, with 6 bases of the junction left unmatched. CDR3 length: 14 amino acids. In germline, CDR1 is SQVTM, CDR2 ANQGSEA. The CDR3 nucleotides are TGCAGCGTTAGAAGGGGGCCTCGCACAGATACGCAGTATTTT. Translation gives CSVRRGPRTDTQYF.

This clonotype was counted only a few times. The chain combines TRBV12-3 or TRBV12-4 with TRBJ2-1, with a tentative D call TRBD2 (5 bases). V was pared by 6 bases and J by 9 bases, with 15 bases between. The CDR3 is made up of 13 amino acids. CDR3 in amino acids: CASSAQVRGEQFF. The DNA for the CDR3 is TGTGCCAGCAGCGCTCAAGTTCGGGGTGAGCAGTTCTTC.

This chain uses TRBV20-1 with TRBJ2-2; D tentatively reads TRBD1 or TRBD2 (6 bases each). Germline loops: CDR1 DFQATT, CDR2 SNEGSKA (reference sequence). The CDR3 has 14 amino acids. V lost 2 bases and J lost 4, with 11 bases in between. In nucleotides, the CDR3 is TGCAGTGCTAGAACCGGAGGGGGCACCGGGGAGCTGTTTTTT. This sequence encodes CSARTGGGTGELFF.

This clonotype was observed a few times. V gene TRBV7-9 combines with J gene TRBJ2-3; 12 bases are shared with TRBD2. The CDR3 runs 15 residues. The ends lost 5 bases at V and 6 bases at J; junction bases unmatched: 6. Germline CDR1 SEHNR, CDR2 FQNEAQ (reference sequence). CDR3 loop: CASSELAGGPDTQYF. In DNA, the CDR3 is TGTGCCAGCAGCGAGCTAGCGGGGGGGCCCGATACGCAGTATTTT.

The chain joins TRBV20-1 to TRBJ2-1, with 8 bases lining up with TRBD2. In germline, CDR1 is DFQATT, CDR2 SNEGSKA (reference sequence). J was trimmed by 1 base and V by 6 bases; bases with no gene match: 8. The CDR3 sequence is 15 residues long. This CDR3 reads CSARLSGSSYNEQFF. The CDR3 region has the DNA TGCAGTGCCCGCCTGAGCGGGAGTTCCTACAATGAGCAGTTCTTC.

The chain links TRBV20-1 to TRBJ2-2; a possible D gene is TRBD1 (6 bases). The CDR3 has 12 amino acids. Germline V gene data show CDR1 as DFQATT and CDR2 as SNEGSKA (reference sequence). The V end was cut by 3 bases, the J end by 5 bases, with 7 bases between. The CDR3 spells CSASQGTGELFF. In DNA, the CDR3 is TGCAGTGCTAGTCAGGGGACCGGGGAGCTGTTTTTT.

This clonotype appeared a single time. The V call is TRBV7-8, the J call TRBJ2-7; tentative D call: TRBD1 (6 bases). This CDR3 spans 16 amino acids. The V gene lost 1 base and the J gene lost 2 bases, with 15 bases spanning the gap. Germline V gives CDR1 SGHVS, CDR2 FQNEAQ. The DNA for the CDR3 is TGTGCCAGCAGCTTAGGGGAATGGACAGCAACCTACGAGCAGTACTTC. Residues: CASSLGEWTATYEQYF.

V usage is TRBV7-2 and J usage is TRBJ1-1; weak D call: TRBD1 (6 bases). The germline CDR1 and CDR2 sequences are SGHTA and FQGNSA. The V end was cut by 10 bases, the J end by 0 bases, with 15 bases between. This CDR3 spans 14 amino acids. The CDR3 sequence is CATTRGAMNTEAFF. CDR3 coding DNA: TGTGCCACCACAAGGGGGGCGATGAACACTGAAGCTTTCTTT.

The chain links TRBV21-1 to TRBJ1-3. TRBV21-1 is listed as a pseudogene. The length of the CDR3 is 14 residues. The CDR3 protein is CASRKPNPGNTIYF. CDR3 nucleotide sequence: TGTGCCAGCAGAAAGCCCAATCCCGGAAACACCATATATTTT.

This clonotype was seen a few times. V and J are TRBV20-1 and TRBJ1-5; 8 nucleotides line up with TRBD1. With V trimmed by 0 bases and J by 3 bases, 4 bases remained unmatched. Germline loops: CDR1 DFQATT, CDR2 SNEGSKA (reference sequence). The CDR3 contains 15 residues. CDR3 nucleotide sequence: TGCAGTGCTAGAGAGGGACAGGTGTCCAATCAGCCCCAGCATTTT. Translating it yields CSAREGQVSNQPQHF.

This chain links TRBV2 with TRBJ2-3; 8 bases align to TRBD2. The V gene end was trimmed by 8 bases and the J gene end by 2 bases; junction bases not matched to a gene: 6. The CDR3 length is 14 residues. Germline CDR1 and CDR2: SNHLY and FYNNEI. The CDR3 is CASLIGGDTDTQYF. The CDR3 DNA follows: TGTGCCAGCTTGATCGGGGGGGACACAGATACGCAGTATTTT.

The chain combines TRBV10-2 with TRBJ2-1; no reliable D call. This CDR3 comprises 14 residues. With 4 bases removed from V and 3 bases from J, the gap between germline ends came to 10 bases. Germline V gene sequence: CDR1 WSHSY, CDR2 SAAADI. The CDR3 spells CASSGVVNYNEQFF. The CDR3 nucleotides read TGCGCCAGCAGTGGGGTAGTCAACTACAATGAGCAGTTCTTC.

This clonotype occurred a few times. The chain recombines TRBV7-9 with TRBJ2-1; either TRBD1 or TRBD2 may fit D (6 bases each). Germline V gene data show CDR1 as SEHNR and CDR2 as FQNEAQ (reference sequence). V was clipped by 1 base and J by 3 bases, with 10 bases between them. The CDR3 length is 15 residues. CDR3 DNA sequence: TGTGCCAGCAGCTTAGACGGGGGCGACTACAATGAGCAGTTCTTC. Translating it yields CASSLDGGDYNEQFF.

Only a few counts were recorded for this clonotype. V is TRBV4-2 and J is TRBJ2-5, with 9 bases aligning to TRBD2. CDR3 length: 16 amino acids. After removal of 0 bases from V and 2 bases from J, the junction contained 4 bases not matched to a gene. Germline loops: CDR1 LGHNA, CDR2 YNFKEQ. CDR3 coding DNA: TGTGCCAGCAGCCAAGACGGGACTAGCATTCAAGAGACCCAGTACTTC. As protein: CASSQDGTSIQETQYF.

The CDR3 sequence: CATLPAGAPSYNEQFF. The CDR3 nucleotides read TGTGCCACGCTCCCAGCGGGAGCCCCGAGTTACAATGAGCAGTTCTTC. The V call is TRBV6-2 or TRBV6-3, the J call TRBJ2-1; 8 bases agree with TRBD2. CDR1 MNHEY and CDR2 SVGEGT come from the germline V gene. The CDR3 consists of 16 residues. V gave up 10 bases and J gave up 4 bases; unmatched junction bases: 15.

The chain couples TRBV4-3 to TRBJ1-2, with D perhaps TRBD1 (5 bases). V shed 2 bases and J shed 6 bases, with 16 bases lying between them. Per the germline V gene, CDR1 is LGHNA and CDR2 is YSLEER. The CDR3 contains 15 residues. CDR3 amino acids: CASSQLGTAGDGYTF. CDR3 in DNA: TGCGCCAGCAGCCAACTGGGGACCGCGGGTGATGGCTACACCTTC.

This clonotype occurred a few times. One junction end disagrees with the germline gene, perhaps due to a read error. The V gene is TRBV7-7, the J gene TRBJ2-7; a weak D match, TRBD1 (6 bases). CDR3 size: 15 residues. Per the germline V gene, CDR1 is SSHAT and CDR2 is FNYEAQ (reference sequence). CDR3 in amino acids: CASSLDRTGSSEQYF. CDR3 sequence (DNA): TGTGCTAGCAGCTTAGACAGGACGGGGAGCAGTGAGCAGTACTTC.

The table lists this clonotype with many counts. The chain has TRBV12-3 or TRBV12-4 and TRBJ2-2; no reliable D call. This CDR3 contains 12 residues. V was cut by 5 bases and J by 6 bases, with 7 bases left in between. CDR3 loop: CASSLTSGELFF. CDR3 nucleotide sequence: TGTGCCAGCAGTCTTACGTCCGGGGAGCTGTTTTTT.

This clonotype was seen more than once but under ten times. The CDR3 is CASSYRPGLDNYEQYF. CDR3 nucleotides: TGTGCCAGCAGTTACAGGCCGGGGCTTGACAACTACGAGCAGTACTTC. The V call is TRBV6-2 or TRBV6-3, the J call TRBJ2-7; D may correspond to TRBD1 or TRBD2 (5 bases each). Germline CDR1 is MNHEY and CDR2 is SVGEGT. This CDR3 is built from 16 residues. Trimming left V 2 bases short and J 3 bases short, with 17 bases between.

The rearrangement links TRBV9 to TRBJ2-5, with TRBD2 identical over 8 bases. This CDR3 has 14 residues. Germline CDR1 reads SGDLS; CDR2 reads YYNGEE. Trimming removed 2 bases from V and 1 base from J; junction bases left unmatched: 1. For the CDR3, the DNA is TGTGCCAGCAGCGTTGGGACTAGCCAAGAGACCCAGTACTTC. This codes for CASSVGTSQETQYF.

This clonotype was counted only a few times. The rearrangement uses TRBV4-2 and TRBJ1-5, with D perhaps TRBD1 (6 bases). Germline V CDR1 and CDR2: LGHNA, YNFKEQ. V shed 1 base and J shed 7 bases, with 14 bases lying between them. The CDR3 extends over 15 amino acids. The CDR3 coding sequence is TGTGCCAGCAGCCAAGTCTCAGGGGCGGGACAGCCCCAGCATTTT. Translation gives CASSQVSGAGQPQHF.